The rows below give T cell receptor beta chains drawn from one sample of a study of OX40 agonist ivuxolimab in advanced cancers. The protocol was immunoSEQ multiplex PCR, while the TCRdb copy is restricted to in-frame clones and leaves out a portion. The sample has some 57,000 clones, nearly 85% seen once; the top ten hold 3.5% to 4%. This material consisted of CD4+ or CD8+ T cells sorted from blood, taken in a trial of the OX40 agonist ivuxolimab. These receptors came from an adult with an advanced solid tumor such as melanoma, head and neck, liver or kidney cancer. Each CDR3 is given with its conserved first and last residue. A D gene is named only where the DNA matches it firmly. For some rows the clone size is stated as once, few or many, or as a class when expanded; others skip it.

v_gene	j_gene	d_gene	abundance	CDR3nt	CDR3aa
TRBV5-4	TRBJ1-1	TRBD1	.	TGTGCCAGCAGCTTACAGGGGGCATTATACACTGAAGCTTTCTTT	CASSLQGALYTEAFF
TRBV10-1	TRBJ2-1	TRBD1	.	TGCGCCAGCAGTGAGAGGACAGGGTCCCACAATGAGCAGTTCTTC	CASSERTGSHNEQFF
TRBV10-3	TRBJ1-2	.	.	TGTGCCATCAGTGAGACTAACTATGGCTACACCTTC	CAISETNYGYTF
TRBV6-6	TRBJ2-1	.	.	TGTGCCAGCAGTCCTCCTGGGGAGAGATACAATGAGCAGTTCTTC	CASSPPGERYNEQFF
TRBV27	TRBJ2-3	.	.	TGTGCCAGCAGTTCGACAGGTACCGGGGGTACGCAGTATTTT	CASSSTGTGGTQYF
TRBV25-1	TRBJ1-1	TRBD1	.	TGTGCCAGCAGTGAACTCCCGGCAGGGGGGGGGATGAACACTGAAGCTTTCTTT	CASSELPAGGGMNTEAFF
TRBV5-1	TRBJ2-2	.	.	TGCGCCAGCAGCTTGGGCGGCTACTCCGCGAACACCGGGGAGCTGTTTTTT	CASSLGGYSANTGELFF
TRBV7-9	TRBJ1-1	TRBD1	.	TGTGCCAGCAGCACATACAGGGGGCGCGGGAACACTGAAGCTTTCTTT	CASSTYRGRGNTEAFF
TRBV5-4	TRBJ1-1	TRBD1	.	TGTGCCAGCAGCCCCCAGCCAGCAGGGGGAGGGCTGAACACTGAAGCTTTCTTT	CASSPQPAGGGLNTEAFF
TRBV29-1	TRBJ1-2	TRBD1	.	TGCAGCGTTCTACAGGGGGACTATGGCTACACCTTC	CSVLQGDYGYTF
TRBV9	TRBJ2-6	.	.	TGTGCCAGCAGCGCCGCAGGGAGTGGGGCCAACGTCCTGACTTTC	CASSAAGSGANVLTF
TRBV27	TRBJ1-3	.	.	TGTGCCAGCAGTAGGTCCAACTCTGGAAACACCATATATTTT	CASSRSNSGNTIYF
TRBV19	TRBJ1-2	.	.	TGTGCCAGTAGTGGGTACTATGGCTACACCTTC	CASSGYYGYTF
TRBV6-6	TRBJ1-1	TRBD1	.	TGTGCCAGCAGGGACAGGGGGCGAGGGAGCACTGAAGCTTTCTTT	CASRDRGRGSTEAFF
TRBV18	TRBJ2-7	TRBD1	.	TGTGCCAGCTCACCGGGACAGGTGGTAGGGAACGAGCAGTACTTC	CASSPGQVVGNEQYF
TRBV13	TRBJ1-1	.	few	TGTGCCAGCTCCAAGCGCACTGAAGCTTTCTTT	CASSKRTEAFF
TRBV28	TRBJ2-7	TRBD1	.	TGTGCCAGCATAGAAGTTGCAGGGGGCTACGAGCAGTACTTC	CASIEVAGGYEQYF
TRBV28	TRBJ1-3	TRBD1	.	TGTGCCAGCAGTCTAATTCACAGGGGGGTGAGGGGAAACACCATATATTTT	CASSLIHRGVRGNTIYF
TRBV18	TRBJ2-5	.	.	TGTGCCAGCTCACGCGTCGGAGGAATGGGGGAGACCCAGTACTTC	CASSRVGGMGETQYF
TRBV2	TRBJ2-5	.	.	TGTGCCAGCAGCCCTCAAGAGACCCAGTACTTC	CASSPQETQYF
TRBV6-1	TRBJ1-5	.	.	TGTGCCAGCAGTTCAGGGAGGCACAATCAGCCCCAGCATTTT	CASSSGRHNQPQHF
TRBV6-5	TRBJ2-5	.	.	TGTGCCAGCAGTTACTCGAGACAGGGTGGGGGGGAGACCCAGTACTTC	CASSYSRQGGGETQYF
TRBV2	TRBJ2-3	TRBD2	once	TGTGCCAACCTGGGACTAGCGGGGCTTTCAGATACGCAGTATTTT	CANLGLAGLSDTQYF
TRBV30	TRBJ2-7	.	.	TGTGCCTGGAGTAGGCAGGATTCCTACGAGCAGTACTTC	CAWSRQDSYEQYF
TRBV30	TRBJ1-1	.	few	TGTGCCTGGAAAAAGGGACCGAACACTGAAGCTTTCTTT	CAWKKGPNTEAFF
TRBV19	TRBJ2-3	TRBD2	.	TGTGCCAGTAGTATCTGGGCTAGCGGGGGGACAGATACGCAGTATTTT	CASSIWASGGTDTQYF
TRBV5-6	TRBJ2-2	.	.	TGTGCCAGCAGCTATACCGGGACTTTGGTCACCGGGGAGCTGTTTTTT	CASSYTGTLVTGELFF
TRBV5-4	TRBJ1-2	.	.	TGTGCCAGCAGCCCTCCACACCTCTCTAACTATGGCTACACCTTC	CASSPPHLSNYGYTF
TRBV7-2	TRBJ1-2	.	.	TGTGCCAGCAGCTTAGACCAGCACTATGGCTACACCTTC	CASSLDQHYGYTF
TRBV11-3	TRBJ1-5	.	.	TGTGCCAGCAGCCCGGGACTCCATAGCAATCAGCCCCAGCATTTT	CASSPGLHSNQPQHF
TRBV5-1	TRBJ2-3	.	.	TGCGCCAGCATGTTGCAGGGCGCAGATACGCAGTATTTT	CASMLQGADTQYF
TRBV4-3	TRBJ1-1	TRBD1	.	TGCGCCAGCAGCCAAGGGGTGAGGGGGACAGCCTACCTTAATGAAGCTTTCTTT	CASSQGVRGTAYLNEAFF
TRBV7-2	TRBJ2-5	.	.	TGTGCCAGCAGCTTAGAGGTCTGGCAAGAGACCCAGTACTTC	CASSLEVWQETQYF
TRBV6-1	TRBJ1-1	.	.	TGTGCCAGCAGTGAAGCTTCGATGAACACTGAAGCTTTCTTT	CASSEASMNTEAFF
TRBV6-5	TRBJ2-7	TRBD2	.	TGTGCCAGCAGTTACTCATCGGGGGGGCACTACGAGCAGTACTTC	CASSYSSGGHYEQYF
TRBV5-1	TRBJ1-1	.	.	TGCGCCAGCAGCTTAGAGGGTGAAGCTTTCTTT	CASSLEGEAFF
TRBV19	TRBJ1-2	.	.	TGTGCCAGTAGCCTAAGCGGCTATGGCTACACCTTC	CASSLSGYGYTF
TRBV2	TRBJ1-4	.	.	TGTGCCAGCACCGACAGGTTAACAACTAATGAAAAACTGTTTTTT	CASTDRLTTNEKLFF
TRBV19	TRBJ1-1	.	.	TGTGCCAGTGGGCAGGGTGACATGAACACTGAAGCTTTCTTT	CASGQGDMNTEAFF
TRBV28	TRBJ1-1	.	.	TGTGCCAGCAGTTTCAGTGGGGTTAGAGAAGCTTTCTTT	CASSFSGVREAFF
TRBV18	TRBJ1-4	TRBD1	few	TGTGCCAGCTCACCCGGACAGGGAAGAACTAATGAAAAACTGTTTTTT	CASSPGQGRTNEKLFF
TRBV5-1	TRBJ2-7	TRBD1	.	TGCGCCAGCAGCCCCACGGGACAGGACCTCGGGCAGTACTTC	CASSPTGQDLGQYF
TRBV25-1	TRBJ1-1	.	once	TGTGCCAGCAGTGAATCAACGGGGCGGACTGAAGCTTTCTTT	CASSESTGRTEAFF
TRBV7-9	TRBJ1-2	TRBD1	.	TGTGCCAGCAGCTTATTCCCCTTAAGGACAGGGCCAACCTATGGCTACACCTTC	CASSLFPLRTGPTYGYTF
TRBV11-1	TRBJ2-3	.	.	TGTGCCAGCACCCTCGGACTGCACGGGGCAGATACGCAGTATTTT	CASTLGLHGADTQYF
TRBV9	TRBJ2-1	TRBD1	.	TGTGCCAGCAGCGCCCCGGGACAGGACTACAATGAGCAGTTCTTC	CASSAPGQDYNEQFF
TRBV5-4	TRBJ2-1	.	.	TGTGCCAGCAGGGGGACGGCCGTTAGTAGTGAGCAGTTCTTC	CASRGTAVSSEQFF
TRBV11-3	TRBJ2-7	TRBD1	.	TGTGCCAGCAGCTTGGGACAGGGGCGTTACGAGCAGTACTTC	CASSLGQGRYEQYF
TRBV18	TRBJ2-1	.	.	TGTGCCAGCTCACCACCCCAAGCGGTTTACAATGAGCAGTTCTTC	CASSPPQAVYNEQFF
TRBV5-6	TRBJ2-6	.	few	TGTGCCAGCAGCTTGGGGTTCTCTGGGGCCAACGTCCTGACTTTC	CASSLGFSGANVLTF